The 5 T cell receptor beta chains reported below all come from one sample, sequenced in a study of glioma-infiltrating T cells after dendritic cell vaccination listed by TCRdb under 2016. Libraries were prepared through the immunoSEQ multiplex PCR assay. Imported from immuneACCESS, the table was reduced by TCRdb to in-frame sequences with V and J called. These copies leave out some clones; in studies compared against another copy, an unresolved V gene accounts for under half, and the cause of the remainder is not known. In this sample the table shows tens of thousands of clones, more than 75% of which occur a single time. More than 2% of the sample is held by the ten biggest clonotypes. The time point label corresponds to: after dendritic cell vaccination, including at tumor progression/relapse. The sample in question was blood, obtained after dendritic cell vaccination. Source of these receptors: a human donor with glioblastoma.

J is TRBJ1-6 and V is TRBV27; TRBD1 agrees at 7 bases. Germline CDR1 is MNHEY and CDR2 is SMNVEV (reference sequence). V trimming: 5 bases; J trimming: 0 bases; junction bases outside the gene matches: 16. This CDR3 has 20 residues. CDR3 DNA sequence: TGTGCCAGCAGTACCCGCCCGGGACAGTTGGTAAGCTCCTATAATTCACCCCTCCACTTT. This translates into CASSTRPGQLVSSYNSPLHF.

CDR3 bases: TGTGCCTGGAGGGGTGACAGACTTAGCTCCTACAATGAGCAGTTCTTC. It codes for CAWRGDRLSSYNEQFF. The rearrangement links TRBV30 to TRBJ2-1; D is perhaps TRBD1 (5 bases). The CDR3 totals 16 residues. The germline gives CDR1 GTSNPN, CDR2 SVGIG (reference sequence). Trimming shortened V by 3 bases and J by 0 bases, and 15 bases separated the two germline ends.

The genes are TRBV5-6 and TRBJ1-6; no reliable D call. Per germline, CDR1 SGHDT and CDR2 YYEEEE. This CDR3 is 15 amino acids long. V shed 0 bases and J shed 6 bases, with 10 bases lying between them. CDR3 coding DNA: TGTGCCAGCAGCTTGGGTGGAGGGATTAATTCACCCCTCCACTTT. Its translation is CASSLGGGINSPLHF.

The V gene is TRBV7-2, the J gene TRBJ2-5; TRBD2 might be the D (5 bases). Germline lookup yields CDR1 SGHTA and CDR2 FQGNSA. The CDR3 extends over 14 amino acids. V gave up 10 bases and J gave up 2 bases, with 17 bases separating them. In DNA, the CDR3 is TGTGCCACCGGAGGATCCCTGGGACAAGAGACCCAGTACTTC. This encodes CATGGSLGQETQYF.

V and J are TRBV7-7 and TRBJ2-5; maybe TRBD1 (5 bases). V gave up 5 bases and J gave up 2 bases, with 9 bases separating them. The CDR3 is 13 amino acids. Germline values: CDR1 SSHAT, CDR2 FNYEAQ (reference sequence). The CDR3: CASSPRQQETQYF. Here the CDR3 DNA reads TGTGCCAGCAGCCCCCGACAGCAAGAGACCCAGTACTTC.